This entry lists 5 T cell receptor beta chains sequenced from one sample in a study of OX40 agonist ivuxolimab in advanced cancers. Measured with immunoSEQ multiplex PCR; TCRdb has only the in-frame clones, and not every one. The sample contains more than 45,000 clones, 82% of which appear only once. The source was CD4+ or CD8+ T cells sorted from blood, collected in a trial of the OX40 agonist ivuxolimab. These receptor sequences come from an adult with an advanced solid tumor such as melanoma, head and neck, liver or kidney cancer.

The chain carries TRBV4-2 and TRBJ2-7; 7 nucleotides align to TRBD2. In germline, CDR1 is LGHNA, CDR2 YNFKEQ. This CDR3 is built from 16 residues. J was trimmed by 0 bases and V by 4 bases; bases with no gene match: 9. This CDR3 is CASSLGGAVGSYEQYF. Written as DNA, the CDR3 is TGTGCCAGCAGCCTGGGAGGGGCGGTCGGCTCCTACGAGCAGTACTTC.

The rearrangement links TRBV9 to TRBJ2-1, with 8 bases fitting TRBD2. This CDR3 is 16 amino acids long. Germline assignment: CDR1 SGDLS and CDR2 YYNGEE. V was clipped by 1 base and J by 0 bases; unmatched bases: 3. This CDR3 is CASSVFSGASYNEQFF. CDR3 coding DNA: TGTGCCAGCAGCGTATTTAGCGGGGCCTCCTACAATGAGCAGTTCTTC. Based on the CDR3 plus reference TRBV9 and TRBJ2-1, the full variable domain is DSGVTQTPKHLITATGQRVTLRCSPRSGDLSVYWYQQSLDQGLQFLIQYYNGEERAKGNILERFSAQQFPDLHSELNLSSLELGDSALYFCASSVFSGASYNEQFFGPGTRLTVL.

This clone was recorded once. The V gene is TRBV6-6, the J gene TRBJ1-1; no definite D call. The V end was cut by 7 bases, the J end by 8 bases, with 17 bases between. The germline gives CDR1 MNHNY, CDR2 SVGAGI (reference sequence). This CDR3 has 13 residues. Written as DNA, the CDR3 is TGTGCCAGCATCTCATCTTGGCGGTTCGAAGCTTTCTTT. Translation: CASISSWRFEAFF.

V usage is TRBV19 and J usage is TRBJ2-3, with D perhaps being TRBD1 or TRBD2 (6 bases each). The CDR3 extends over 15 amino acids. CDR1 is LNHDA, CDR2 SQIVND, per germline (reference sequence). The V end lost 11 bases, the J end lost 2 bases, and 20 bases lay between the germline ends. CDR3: CASRGEKIYTDTQYF. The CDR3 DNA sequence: TGTGCCTCTAGGGGGGAGAAAATTTACACAGATACGCAGTATTTT.

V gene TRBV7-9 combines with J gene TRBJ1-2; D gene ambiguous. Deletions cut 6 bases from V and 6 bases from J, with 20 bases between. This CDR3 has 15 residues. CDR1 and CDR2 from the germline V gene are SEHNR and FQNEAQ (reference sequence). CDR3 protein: CASSWRQLTGDGYTF. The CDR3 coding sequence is TGTGCCAGCAGTTGGCGGCAACTCACTGGGGATGGCTACACCTTC.